The 27 T cell receptor beta chains in this list originate from one sample, sequenced in a study of shared clonotypes between healthy human individuals. Measured with immunoSEQ multiplex PCR; TCRdb has only the in-frame clones, and not every one. The sample has some 2 million clones; around 95% are singletons. The sequenced sample was naive CD4+ T cells sorted from blood. The sample's subset: CD45RA+ positively selected. These receptors were collected from a man younger than 30 in good health.

This clone was counted a single time. One end of the junction varies from germline; a read error may be responsible. This chain links TRBV7-7 with TRBJ2-1, with TRBD2 matching 13 bases. There are 15 residues in the CDR3. Looked up from germline, CDR1 is SSHAT and CDR2 is FNYEAQ (reference sequence). In nucleotides, the CDR3 is TGTGCTAGCACCCCTTTGACTAGCGGGGGGAATGAGCAGTTCTTC. Protein sequence: CASTPLTSGGNEQFF.

The chain couples TRBV6-5 to TRBJ2-3; D is perhaps TRBD1 or TRBD2 (5 bases each). The CDR3 covers 12 residues. Trimming shortened V by 8 bases and J by 6 bases, and 12 bases separated the two germline ends. Germline CDR1 and CDR2: MNHEY and SVGAGI. The CDR3 region is CASAQWGDTQYF. DNA for the CDR3: TGTGCCAGCGCCCAATGGGGGGATACGCAGTATTTT.

The CDR3 nucleotides read TGTGCCAGCAGTTCGGCCACAGGGGCAAGTGCTGAAGCTTTCTTT. It translates to CASSSATGASAEAFF. The genes are TRBV28 and TRBJ1-1; TRBD1 aligns across 7 bases. This CDR3 has 15 residues. Germline loops: CDR1 MDHEN, CDR2 SYDVKM. V lost 4 bases and J lost 6; bases outside the gene matches: 11.

This sequence joins TRBV2 and TRBJ1-5; D gene unclear. V was shortened by 7 bases and J by 0 bases, with 7 bases between the two germline ends. The CDR3 runs 13 residues. CDR1 is SNHLY and CDR2 is FYNNEI in the germline V gene. This chain's CDR3 is CASTPVSNQPQHF. The CDR3 DNA follows: TGTGCCAGCACCCCCGTTAGCAATCAGCCCCAGCATTTT.

The chain employs TRBV5-4 and TRBJ2-5; D perhaps matches TRBD2 (7 bases). Germline V gives CDR1 SGHNT, CDR2 YYREEE (reference sequence). The CDR3 consists of 14 residues. V dropped 6 bases and J dropped 5 bases, with 17 bases sitting between them. The DNA for the CDR3 is TGTGCCAGCACGTCTTGGGGGGGCCGTGAGACCCAGTACTTC. It encodes CASTSWGGRETQYF.

The V call is TRBV9, the J call TRBJ2-7, with D possibly TRBD2 on 6 matching bases. Trimming removed 1 base from V and 3 bases from J, with 17 bases in between. CDR3 length: 16 residues. In germline, CDR1 is SGDLS, CDR2 YYNGEE. The CDR3 nucleotides read TGTGCCAGCAGCGTATATATTCCGGGAGCCCACTACGAGCAGTACTTC. Its translation: CASSVYIPGAHYEQYF.

The V and J genes are TRBV6-5 and TRBJ2-1; D assignment may be TRBD1 or TRBD2 (6 bases each). Germline V CDR1 and CDR2: MNHEY, SVGAGI. CDR3 length equals 15 residues. V lost 2 bases and J lost 6, with 14 bases in between. Written as DNA, the CDR3 is TGTGCCAGCAGTTACGTAAAGGGGGGCCTCAATGAGCAGTTCTTC. Amino acids: CASSYVKGGLNEQFF.

In its sample, this clone was seen once. The chain couples TRBV6-5 to TRBJ1-1; D is undetermined. In germline, CDR1 is MNHEY, CDR2 SVGAGI. The CDR3 totals 13 residues. V was clipped by 6 bases and J by 2 bases, with 10 bases between them. The CDR3 DNA is TGTGCCAGCAGCCCAGGACCAAACACTGAAGCTTTCTTT. This translates into CASSPGPNTEAFF.

The V and J genes are TRBV10-3 and TRBJ1-2; 7 bases line up with TRBD1. The CDR3 sequence is 13 residues long. The V gene's germline CDR1 is ENHRY and CDR2 SYGVKD. Trimming removed 7 bases from V and 6 bases from J; junction bases left unmatched: 8. The CDR3 nucleotides read TGTGCCATCACCCCTAGGGGGACAGATGGCTACACCTTC. Its protein is CAITPRGTDGYTF.

The chain links TRBV6-5 to TRBJ1-1, with D unresolved. The germline CDR1 and CDR2 sequences are MNHEY and SVGAGI. V lost 5 bases and J lost 1, with 11 bases in between. The CDR3 has 14 amino acids. The CDR3 is CASSHGWGNTEAFF. CDR3 sequence (DNA): TGTGCCAGCAGTCACGGTTGGGGGAACACTGAAGCTTTCTTT.

The chain links TRBV7-2 to TRBJ2-7; D remains ambiguous. Germline V gene sequence: CDR1 SGHTA, CDR2 FQGNSA. The CDR3 sequence is 14 residues long. The V gene lost 3 bases and the J gene lost 2 bases, with 11 bases spanning the gap. CDR3 amino acids: CASSFRTETYEQYF. In DNA, the CDR3 is TGTGCCAGCAGCTTCCGAACCGAAACCTACGAGCAGTACTTC. Full variable domain (outside the CDR3, taken from reference TRBV7-2 and TRBJ2-7): GAGVSQSPSNKVTEKGKDVELRCDPISGHTALYWYRQSLGQGLEFLIYFQGNSAPDKSGLPSDRFSAERTGGSVSTLTIQRTQQEDSAVYLCASSFRTETYEQYFGPGTRLTVT.

The V gene is TRBV5-1, the J gene TRBJ1-3; D call uncertain. V lost 0 bases, J lost 3 bases, and 4 bases lay in between. This CDR3 region has 13 residues. CDR1 and CDR2 from the germline V gene are SGHRS and YFSETQ. Here the CDR3 DNA reads TGCGCCAGCAGCTTGGACATTGGAAACACCATATATTTT. Protein: CASSLDIGNTIYF.

The genes are TRBV7-9 and TRBJ2-3; no reliable D call. The CDR3 is 16 amino acids. The ends were cut back, 2 bases at V and 0 bases at J, with 12 bases in the middle. CDR1 is SEHNR, CDR2 FQNEAQ, per germline (reference sequence). CDR3 nucleotide sequence: TGTGCCAGCAGCTTATCGGAGTCGACGAGCACAGATACGCAGTATTTT. Protein product: CASSLSESTSTDTQYF. The full variable domain, completed using reference TRBV7-9 and TRBJ2-3, is DTGVSQNPRHKITKRGQNVTFRCDPISEHNRLYWYRQTLGQGPEFLTYFQNEAQLEKSRLLSDRFSAERPKGSFSTLEIQRTEQGDSAMYLCASSLSESTSTDTQYFGPGTRLTVL.

The chain carries TRBV6-5 and TRBJ1-5, with a tentative D call TRBD1 (5 bases). This CDR3 is built from 15 residues. Germline CDR1 and CDR2: MNHEY and SVGAGI. Between the trimmed V and J ends, which lost 0 bases and 3 bases, there was a span of 9 bases. CDR3: CASSYSAGNNQPQHF. The CDR3 DNA is TGTGCCAGCAGTTACTCGGCAGGGAACAATCAGCCCCAGCATTTT.

J is TRBJ1-2 and V is TRBV4-3; no clear D. The germline CDR1 and CDR2 sequences are LGHNA and YSLEER. The V end was cut by 0 bases, the J end by 4 bases, with 18 bases between. This CDR3 is 17 amino acids long. The CDR3 DNA reads as TGCGCCAGCAGCCAAGAGCTGGGCGCAGTCTACCTCTATGGCTACACCTTC. Protein product: CASSQELGAVYLYGYTF.

The chain links TRBV5-1 to TRBJ2-7, with D tentatively TRBD2 (5 bases). V was shortened by 0 bases and J by 5 bases, with 12 bases between the two germline ends. The germline CDR1 and CDR2 sequences are SGHRS and YFSETQ. This CDR3 is built from 14 residues. The CDR3 is CASSLVVGSDEQYF. CDR3 sequence (DNA): TGCGCCAGCAGCTTGGTAGTGGGTAGCGACGAGCAGTACTTC.

With regard to this clone: Other DNA sequences from this sample encode an identical CDR3 as well. The CDR3 coding sequence is TGTGCCAGCTCACAAACAAACTCCTACGAGCAGTACTTC. Its protein is CASSQTNSYEQYF. V and J are TRBV18 and TRBJ2-7; D ambiguous. The germline CDR1 and CDR2 sequences are KGHSH and LQKENI. The V and J ends lost 4 bases and 0 bases respectively, with 7 bases between them. CDR3 size: 13 residues.

This clone showed up just once. V is TRBV6-1 and J is TRBJ2-5; D call uncertain. Trimming removed 2 bases from V and 4 bases from J, with 5 bases in between. The CDR3 spans 12 residues. Germline V lookup: CDR1 MNHNS, CDR2 SASEGT. CDR3 residues: CASSEQLETQYF. The DNA of the CDR3 is TGTGCCAGCAGTGAACAGTTAGAGACCCAGTACTTC.

The rearrangement joins TRBV18 to TRBJ2-7, with 7 bases aligning to TRBD2. Looked up from germline, CDR1 is KGHSH and CDR2 is LQKENI. V was pared by 3 bases and J by 0 bases, with 8 bases of the junction left unmatched. The CDR3 covers 16 residues. CDR3 in DNA: TGTGCCAGCTCACCCTTAAGCGGGACGAGCTCCTACGAGCAGTACTTC. Protein: CASSPLSGTSSYEQYF.

The chain links TRBV27 to TRBJ2-7, with TRBD1 identical over 8 bases. The germline CDR1 and CDR2 sequences are MNHEY and SMNVEV (reference sequence). The junction had 8 bases not matched to a gene; V was cut back by 5 bases and J by 2 bases. CDR3 length: 15 residues. CDR3 sequence: CASSPSGTGAYEQYF. CDR3 sequence (DNA): TGTGCCAGCAGTCCGTCCGGGACAGGTGCCTACGAGCAGTACTTC.

Remarks on this clone: With a much larger clone just one base away, this may be a read error. The genes are TRBV7-2 and TRBJ1-5; tentative D call: TRBD1 (6 bases). CDR3 length: 14 residues. Germline CDR1 SGHTA, CDR2 FQGNSA. The germline V and J ends were trimmed by 2 bases and 3 bases, with 8 bases remaining between them. The DNA for the CDR3 is TGTGCCAGCAGCTTACGGGGGGCCAATCAGCCCCAGCATTTT. Encoded protein: CASSLRGANQPQHF.

This chain connects TRBV6-1 to TRBJ2-5; a possible D gene is TRBD1 (5 bases). With 2 bases removed from V and 2 bases from J, the gap between germline ends came to 15 bases. The germline gives CDR1 MNHNS, CDR2 SASEGT. The CDR3 has 16 residues. The CDR3 loop is CASSESLGRAQETQYF. The CDR3 DNA follows: TGTGCCAGCAGTGAAAGCTTGGGCAGGGCTCAAGAGACCCAGTACTTC.

Worth noting for this clone: Other DNA sequences in this specimen translate into the identical CDR3. The chain couples TRBV12-5 to TRBJ2-2; no firm D call. Per germline, CDR1 LGHNT and CDR2 FRNRAP. Trimming stripped 1 base from V and 0 bases from J, with 0 bases between. The CDR3 runs to 13 residues. CDR3 region: CASGLANTGELFF. The DNA of the CDR3 is TGTGCTAGTGGTTTGGCGAACACCGGGGAGCTGTTTTTT.

The chain recombines TRBV29-1 with TRBJ1-5; no reliable D call. Trimming took 6 bases from V and 2 from J, leaving 17 bases between them. CDR1 and CDR2 from the germline V gene are SQVTM and ANQGSEA. The CDR3 totals 15 residues. This CDR3 is CSVGVRPDGNQPQHF. In DNA, the CDR3 is TGCAGCGTCGGGGTGAGGCCAGACGGCAATCAGCCCCAGCATTTT.

This rearrangement joins TRBV4-2 to TRBJ2-1; 10 bases are shared with TRBD2. Trimming removed 4 bases from V and 0 bases from J; junction bases left unmatched: 3. CDR1 and CDR2 from the germline V gene are LGHNA and YNFKEQ. The CDR3 is 16 residues long. Here the CDR3 DNA reads TGTGCCAGCAGCCTATCTAGCGGGGGCTCCTACAATGAGCAGTTCTTC. Amino acid sequence: CASSLSSGGSYNEQFF.

The CDR3 region has the DNA TGTGCCATCACTTCCGGGACAGGGCTTTATGGCTACACCTTC. Protein product: CAITSGTGLYGYTF. The rearrangement joins TRBV10-3 to TRBJ1-2; 9 bases map to TRBD1. CDR1 and CDR2 from the germline V gene are ENHRY and SYGVKD. The CDR3 has 14 amino acids. V lost 7 bases and J lost 5; bases outside the gene matches: 8.

The rearrangement links TRBV5-1 to TRBJ2-7; D may be TRBD2 (6 bases). The germline gives CDR1 SGHRS, CDR2 YFSETQ. V lost 3 bases, J lost 4 bases, and 23 bases lay in between. The CDR3 is 17 residues long. As DNA, the CDR3 is TGCGCCAGCAGCTACACACACGATCTGGGACTGATGTACGAGCAGTACTTC. Amino acids: CASSYTHDLGLMYEQYF.